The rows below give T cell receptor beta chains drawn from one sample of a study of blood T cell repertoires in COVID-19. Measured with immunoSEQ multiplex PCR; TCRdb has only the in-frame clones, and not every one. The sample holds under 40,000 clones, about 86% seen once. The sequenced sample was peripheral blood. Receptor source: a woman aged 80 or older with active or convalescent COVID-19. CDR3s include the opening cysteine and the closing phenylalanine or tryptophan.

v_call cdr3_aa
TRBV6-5 CATNRQGMNTEAFF
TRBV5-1 CASSLEMRQGFYGYTF
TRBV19 CASSIGTANQPQHF
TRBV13 CASSEIDRGAYGYTF
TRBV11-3 CASSLSLGGDEQFF
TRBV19 CASKGDRRNTEAFF
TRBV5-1 CASSLGQGLGETQYF
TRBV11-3 CASSLERATAF
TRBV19 CASSRTGTSSYEQYF
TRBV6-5 CASSRSGRTDTQYF
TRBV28 CASSYFSGTSTGELFF
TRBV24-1 CATSMGQGFTGELFF
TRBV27 CASGLGRGGYTF
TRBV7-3 CASSPTTGYEQYF
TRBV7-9 CASSLALAGGYGYTF
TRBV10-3 CAMSRDRGRSGNTIYF
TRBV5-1 CASSLVGTGIYEQYF